This T cell receptor beta chain was sequenced for a study of patients and donors after allogeneic stem cell transplantation. TCRdb recomputed calls from the RT-PCR reads with MiXCR, one row per CDR3 protein. The repertoire holds some 960,000 distinct CDR3 sequences, with more than 15% as singletons. This clonotype was picked up many times. The CDR3 length is 13 residues. The germline CDR1 and CDR2 sequences are MNHEY and SVGEGT. V shed 6 bases, J shed 1 base, and the junction held 2 bases outside the gene matches. Input material: blood, either unsorted or a sorted T cell fraction (not recorded which). This TCR derives from a human donor who was either an allogeneic HSCT recipient or a stem cell or donor lymphocyte infusion donor (not recorded which). It is not recorded whose cells these are; they may come from a transplant donor. The chain is built from TRBV6-2 or TRBV6-3 and TRBJ2-5; 7 positions match TRBD1. In DNA form, the CDR3 reads TGTGCCAGCAGGCCAGGGGGCCAAGAGACCCAGTACTTC. It is translated as CASRPGGQETQYF.